This is a list of T cell receptor beta chains from one sample in a study of cytomegalovirus exposure and HLA in healthy donors. Profiling relied on immunoSEQ multiplex PCR, and the TCRdb table lists in-frame clones only, not all of them. Among over 20,000 clones listed, about 97% were seen once. The sample taken for sequencing was PBMCs. The origin of the receptors is a man aged 25-40 years in good health and CMV-seropositive. The CDR3 runs from the conserved cysteine through the conserved F or W. Fields, in order: D gene, V gene, J gene, CDR3 protein, CDR3 DNA. A D gene is named only where the DNA matches it firmly.

>NA|TRBV5-1|TRBJ2-5
CASSFRRRVQETQYF
TGCGCCAGCAGCTTCAGGAGGAGGGTCCAAGAGACCCAGTACTTC
>TRBD1|TRBV15|TRBJ2-5
CATSSYRGREGTQYF
TGTGCCACCAGCAGCTACAGGGGGCGTGAAGGTACCCAGTACTTC
>NA|TRBV6-1|TRBJ2-7
CASKGVYEQYF
TGTGCCAGCAAAGGGGTCTACGAGCAGTACTTC
>TRBD2|TRBV5-1|TRBJ2-5
CASSLRGLPPETQYF
TGCGCCAGCAGCTTGAGGGGACTACCCCCAGAGACCCAGTACTTC
>NA|TRBV25-1|TRBJ1-4
CASSLQGGGEKLFF
TGTGCCAGCAGTTTACAGGGAGGGGGTGAAAAACTGTTTTTT
>NA|TRBV7-9|TRBJ2-1
CAIRGGGAAYNEQFF
TGTGCCATCAGAGGCGGGGGCGCAGCCTACAATGAGCAGTTCTTC
>NA|TRBV7-9|TRBJ2-5
CASSFLAGWEETQYF
TGTGCCAGCAGCTTCCTCGCGGGGTGGGAGGAGACCCAGTACTTC
>NA|TRBV4-2|TRBJ2-3
CASRGSGGGTDTQYF
TGTGCTAGCAGGGGGTCGGGAGGTGGCACAGATACGCAGTATTTT
>NA|TRBV5-1|TRBJ2-5
CASSFGSGETQYF
TGCGCCAGCAGCTTCGGGTCGGGGGAGACCCAGTACTTC
>TRBD1|TRBV4-1|TRBJ2-7
CASSRETGNYEQYF
TGCGCCAGCAGCCGAGAGACAGGGAACTACGAGCAGTACTTC
>TRBD2|TRBV15|TRBJ2-4
CATSNTGGLDIQYF
TGTGCCACCAGCAATACGGGAGGTCTAGACATTCAGTACTTC
>NA|TRBV28|TRBJ1-5
CASNGGAGGQPQHF
TGTGCCAGCAATGGAGGCGCGGGGGGTCAGCCCCAGCATTTT
>NA|TRBV25-1|TRBJ2-6
CASSTLGGAGANVLTF
TGTGCCAGCAGTACGTTGGGGGGGGCCGGGGCCAACGTCCTGACTTTC